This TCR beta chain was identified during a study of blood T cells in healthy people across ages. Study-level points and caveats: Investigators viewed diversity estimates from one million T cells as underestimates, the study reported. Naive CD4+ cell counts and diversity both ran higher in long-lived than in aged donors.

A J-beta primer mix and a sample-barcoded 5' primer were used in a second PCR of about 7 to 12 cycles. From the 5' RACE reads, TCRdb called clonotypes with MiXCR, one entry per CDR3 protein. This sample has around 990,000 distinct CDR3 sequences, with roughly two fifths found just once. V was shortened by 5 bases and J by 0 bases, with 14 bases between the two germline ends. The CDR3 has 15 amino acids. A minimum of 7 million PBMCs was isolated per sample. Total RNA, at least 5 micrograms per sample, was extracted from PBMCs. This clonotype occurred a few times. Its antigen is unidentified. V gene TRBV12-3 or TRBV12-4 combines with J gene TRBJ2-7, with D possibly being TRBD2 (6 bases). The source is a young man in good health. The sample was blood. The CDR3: CASSLKAGSSYEQYF. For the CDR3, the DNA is TGTGCCAGCAGTCTTAAGGCGGGGAGCTCCTACGAGCAGTACTTC.